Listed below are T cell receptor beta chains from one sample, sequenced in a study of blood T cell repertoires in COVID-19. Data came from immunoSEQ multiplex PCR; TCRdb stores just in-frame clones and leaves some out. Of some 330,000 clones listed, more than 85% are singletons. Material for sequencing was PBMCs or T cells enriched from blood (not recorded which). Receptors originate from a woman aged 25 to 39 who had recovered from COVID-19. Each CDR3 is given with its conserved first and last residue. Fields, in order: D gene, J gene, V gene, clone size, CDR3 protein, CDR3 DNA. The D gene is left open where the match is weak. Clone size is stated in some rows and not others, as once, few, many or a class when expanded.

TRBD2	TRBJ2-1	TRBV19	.	CASSILTSGDFYNEQFF	TGTGCCAGTAGTATCCTGACTAGCGGGGACTTTTACAATGAGCAGTTCTTC
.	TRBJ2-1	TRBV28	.	CASISSGEAYNEQFF	TGTGCCAGCATTAGTTCGGGGGAGGCATACAATGAGCAGTTCTTC
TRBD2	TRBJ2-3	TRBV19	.	CASSGGEGTDTQYF	TGTGCCAGTAGTGGGGGGGAGGGGACAGATACGCAGTATTTT
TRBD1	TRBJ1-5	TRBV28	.	CASRGPGQGMIEPQHF	TGTGCCAGCAGGGGACCGGGACAGGGGATGATCGAGCCCCAGCATTTT
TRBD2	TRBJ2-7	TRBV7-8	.	CASIGFSGGYEQYF	TGTGCCAGCATCGGGTTTAGCGGGGGGTACGAGCAGTACTTC
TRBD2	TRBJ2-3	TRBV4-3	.	CASSQDTSAGLGAQYF	TGCGCCAGCAGCCAAGATACTAGCGCCGGCCTAGGGGCGCAGTATTTT
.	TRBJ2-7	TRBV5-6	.	CASSQINYEQYF	TGTGCCAGCAGCCAGATTAATTACGAGCAGTACTTC
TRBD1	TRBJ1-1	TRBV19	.	CASSLSGTGTTEAFF	TGTGCCAGTAGTTTATCCGGGACAGGGACCACTGAAGCTTTCTTT
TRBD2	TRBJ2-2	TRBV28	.	CAGGGLAGSGELFF	TGTGCCGGGGGAGGACTAGCGGGGTCCGGGGAGCTGTTTTTT
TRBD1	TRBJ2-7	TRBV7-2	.	CASSSDRGLGQYF	TGTGCCAGCAGCTCAGACAGGGGGCTAGGGCAGTACTTC
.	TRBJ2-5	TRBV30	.	CAWSPPGDGETQYF	TGTGCCTGGAGTCCCCCAGGGGACGGGGAGACCCAGTACTTC
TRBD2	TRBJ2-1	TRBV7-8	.	CASSLSLGGRLNEQFF	TGTGCCAGCAGCTTATCTCTTGGCGGGAGGTTGAATGAGCAGTTCTTC
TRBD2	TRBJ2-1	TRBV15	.	CATSGVAGGGGEQFF	TGTGCCACCAGCGGAGTTGCGGGAGGAGGAGGTGAGCAGTTCTTC
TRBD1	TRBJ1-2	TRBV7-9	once	CASSPGTGTFGGYTF	TGTGCCAGCAGCCCAGGGACAGGGACATTCGGGGGCTACACCTTC
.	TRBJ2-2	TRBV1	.	CTSSQDGASGSANTGELFF	TGCACCAGCAGCCAAGATGGGGCCAGCGGGAGCGCGAACACCGGGGAGCTGTTTTTT
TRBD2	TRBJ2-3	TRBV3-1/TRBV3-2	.	CASSQVLWAGDGGDTQYF	TGTGCCAGCAGCCAAGTCCTCTGGGCGGGAGACGGAGGAGATACGCAGTATTTT
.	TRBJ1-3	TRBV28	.	CASSFGGDGNTIYF	TGTGCCAGCAGTTTTGGAGGGGATGGAAACACCATATATTTT
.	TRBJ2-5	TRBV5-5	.	CASSLGLSYGETQYF	TGTGCCAGCAGCTTGGGACTGTCCTACGGGGAGACCCAGTACTTC
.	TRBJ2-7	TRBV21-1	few	CASSKAEKGTGQLADYEQYF	TGTGCCAGCAGCAAAGCGGAGAAAGGGACAGGGCAACTAGCGGACTACGAGCAGTACTTC
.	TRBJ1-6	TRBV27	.	CASKVSGNSPLHF	TGTGCCAGCAAGGTTTCGGGTAATTCACCCCTCCACTTT